The 13 T cell receptor beta chains in this list originate from one sample, sequenced in a study of CD8 T cells in ankylosing spondylitis. TCRdb re-analysed the 5' RACE reads in MiXCR, keeping a single row per CDR3 protein. The table has around 890,000 distinct CDR3 sequences, about 10% seen once. These receptors lack a known antigen. Study-wide findings and caveats: Ankylosing spondylitis blood appeared to carry a characteristic TCR beta motif of several highly homologous variants.

Sequencing was done on a sample of blood, either unsorted or a sorted T cell fraction (not recorded which). All receptors come from a male donor with ankylosing spondylitis.

This clonotype showed up many times. The J gene is TRBJ2-5, the V gene TRBV10-3; a possible D gene is TRBD1 (6 bases). CDR1 is ENHRY and CDR2 is SYGVKD in the germline V gene. V was cut by 6 bases and J by 5 bases, with 19 bases left in between. The CDR3 is 15 residues long. CDR3 in amino acids: CAIRVRDTVEETQYF. The CDR3, as DNA: TGTGCCATCAGAGTCCGGGACACGGTCGAGGAGACCCAGTACTTC.

J is TRBJ1-2 and V is TRBV7-2, with a possible D match to TRBD1 (6 bases). Germline assignment: CDR1 SGHTA and CDR2 FQGNSA. Between the trimmed V and J ends, which lost 7 bases and 8 bases, there was a span of 17 bases. This CDR3 has 13 residues. CDR3 bases: TGTGCCAGCACTCTAGGACAGAACGGCGGCTACACCTTC. It encodes CASTLGQNGGYTF. Supplemented by reference TRBV7-2 and TRBJ1-2, the full variable domain reads GAGVSQSPSNKVTEKGKDVELRCDPISGHTALYWYRQSLGQGLEFLIYFQGNSAPDKSGLPSDRFSAERTGGSVSTLTIQRTQQEDSAVYLCASTLGQNGGYTFGSGTRLTVV.

This clonotype has only a few counts. The V call is TRBV4-3, the J call TRBJ1-2; D not certain. Trimming cost V 0 bases and J 4 bases, with 9 bases left between them. The V gene's germline CDR1 is LGHNA and CDR2 YSLEER. There are 14 residues in the CDR3. The CDR3 coding sequence is TGCGCCAGCAGCCAAGAAGGTGGCGGCTATGGCTACACCTTC. This codes for CASSQEGGGYGYTF.

This rearrangement joins TRBV20-1 to TRBJ2-7; 13 bases agree with TRBD2. The germline V gene encodes CDR1 DFQATT and CDR2 SNEGSKA (reference sequence). V was pared by 5 bases and J by 1 base, with 2 bases of the junction left unmatched. This CDR3 spans 14 amino acids. The CDR3 region has the DNA TGCAGTGCTTGGACTAGCGGGAGATCCTACGAGCAGTACTTC. Translating it yields CSAWTSGRSYEQYF.

This clonotype was found many times. The CDR3 region has the DNA TGCAGCGTGAAGGGGATTGGGGCCGGCACAGATACGCAGTATTTT. Its protein product is CSVKGIGAGTDTQYF. The gene calls are TRBV29-1 and TRBJ2-3; D is perhaps TRBD1 (5 bases). From germline, CDR1 is SQVTM and CDR2 ANQGSEA. The CDR3 totals 15 residues. V dropped 6 bases and J dropped 1 base, with 17 bases sitting between them.

In its sample, this clonotype was seen a few times. The chain carries TRBV6-1 and TRBJ2-1; D possibly matches TRBD1 or TRBD2 (5 bases each). The germline gives CDR1 MNHNS, CDR2 SASEGT. CDR3 length equals 13 residues. Deletions cut 7 bases from V and 0 bases from J, with 7 bases between. CDR3 region: CASTGPSYNEQFF. CDR3 bases: TGTGCCAGCACGGGACCCTCCTACAATGAGCAGTTCTTC.

This clonotype appeared many times. This chain connects TRBV2 to TRBJ1-1, with D uncertain. The CDR3 totals 13 residues. The germline gives CDR1 SNHLY, CDR2 FYNNEI. V was clipped by 1 base and J by 4 bases, with 7 bases between them. The CDR3 DNA reads as TGTGCCAGCAGTGAAGTACGGGGCACTGAAGCTTTCTTT. Protein product: CASSEVRGTEAFF.

V usage is TRBV4-3 and J usage is TRBJ1-2; D is uncertain. The ends were cut back, 1 base at V and 3 bases at J, with 12 bases in the middle. The CDR3 is 15 amino acids. The germline V gene has CDR1 LGHNA and CDR2 YSLEER. The CDR3 sequence is CASSQGPRVDYGYTF. CDR3 DNA: TGCGCCAGCAGCCAAGGTCCCCGGGTCGACTATGGCTACACCTTC.

This clonotype was picked up a small number of times. This rearrangement joins TRBV2 to TRBJ2-5, with D hard to call. V lost 1 base, J lost 7 bases, and 10 bases lay in between. Germline CDR1 and CDR2: SNHLY and FYNNEI. This CDR3 is built from 13 residues. The CDR3 is CASSEVRSGTQYF. The CDR3 nucleotides are TGTGCCAGCAGTGAAGTTCGATCGGGGACCCAGTACTTC.

Ten or more counts support this clonotype. The V and J genes are TRBV29-1 and TRBJ1-2; 7 bases are a match to TRBD1. After removal of 3 bases from V and 4 bases from J, the junction contained 2 bases not matched to a gene. The CDR3 contains 12 residues. CDR1 is SQVTM and CDR2 is ANQGSEA in the germline V gene. The CDR3 protein is CSVESGGYGYTF. The CDR3 nucleotides are TGCAGCGTTGAGTCAGGGGGCTATGGCTACACCTTC.

This clonotype was counted only a few times. The chain carries TRBV20-1 and TRBJ2-3; perhaps D is TRBD1 or TRBD2 (5 bases each). Germline V gene lookup returns CDR1 DFQATT and CDR2 SNEGSKA (reference sequence). This CDR3 spans 15 amino acids. Deletions cut 2 bases from V and 2 bases from J, with 14 bases between. The DNA of the CDR3 is TGCAGTGCTAGAAGAGGGGTGGGTAACACAGATACGCAGTATTTT. This encodes CSARRGVGNTDTQYF.

This clonotype was seen ten or more times. The chain employs TRBV5-1 and TRBJ2-7; 7 bases agree with TRBD1. This CDR3 is 15 amino acids long. V gave up 0 bases and J gave up 7 bases; unmatched junction bases: 10. Germline values: CDR1 SGHRS, CDR2 YFSETQ. The CDR3 DNA sequence: TGCGCCAGCAGCTTGGTCCCGGGACAGCTCATGGAGCAGTACTTC. Amino acid sequence: CASSLVPGQLMEQYF.

This chain links TRBV6-5 with TRBJ1-4; no reliable D call. The germline V gene encodes CDR1 MNHEY and CDR2 SVGAGI. This CDR3 contains 15 residues. The V end lost 4 bases, the J end lost 7 bases, and 16 bases lay between the germline ends. Here the CDR3 DNA reads TGTGCCAGCAGTTCCCTGATCTTGGGGAGTGAAAAACTGTTTTTT. Translated: CASSSLILGSEKLFF.